These T cell receptor beta chains were read from a single sample in a study of Ad26.COV2.S vaccination and SARS-CoV-2 variants. Profiling relied on immunoSEQ multiplex PCR, and the TCRdb table lists in-frame clones only, not all of them. This table holds about 380,000 clones, about 83% found once. Material: peripheral blood, obtained in a trial of Ad26.COV2.S vaccine versus placebo. Receptors were obtained from a person between 18 and 65 years old who received the Ad26.COV2.S COVID-19 vaccine or a placebo. CDR3s include the opening cysteine and the closing phenylalanine or tryptophan.

V	J	CDR3
TRBV2	TRBJ1-2	CATSPAGGTNYGYTF
TRBV5-5	TRBJ2-7	CASSLGSSSYEQYF
TRBV6-4	TRBJ2-1	CASHTRPAYNEQFF
TRBV7-2	TRBJ2-2	CASSLLPQNTGELFF
TRBV12-3/TRBV12-4	TRBJ1-2	CASSDDYYGYTF
TRBV3-1/TRBV3-2	TRBJ2-3	CASSSQEASGRAGTDTQYF
TRBV7-3	TRBJ2-1	CASSLSGTSGNNEQFF
TRBV19	TRBJ1-2	CASEQGDGYTF
TRBV7-9	TRBJ2-1	CASSPQRKRASNEQFF
TRBV2	TRBJ2-5	CASIPERAVETQYF
TRBV24-1	TRBJ1-1	CATALSPGPNTEAFF
TRBV5-4	TRBJ2-1	CASSPGYEQFF
TRBV27	TRBJ2-5	CASSSLDRETQYF
TRBV27	TRBJ1-2	CASSPTASGGYTF
TRBV4-1	TRBJ1-3	CASSQQGFSGNTIYF
TRBV12-5	TRBJ1-4	CASGLVTTGDEKLFF
TRBV4-3	TRBJ2-1	CASSQGLGRYNEQFF
TRBV5-1	TRBJ2-1	CASSFRGQGFNEQFF
TRBV6-5	TRBJ2-6	CASSYGSSGANVLTF
TRBV6-2/TRBV6-3	TRBJ1-1	CASRPPGAYGAFF
TRBV4-3	TRBJ1-1	CASSPGDLNTEAFF
TRBV5-6	TRBJ2-3	CASSLGSGGTGDTQYF
TRBV13	TRBJ2-5	CASSFLGLAGVETQYF
TRBV5-1	TRBJ1-1	CASSLLDSQAFF
TRBV6-2/TRBV6-3	TRBJ2-3	CASSSVFVVNTQYF
TRBV30	TRBJ1-1	CAWRGLPMNTEAFF
TRBV7-3	TRBJ1-2	CASSLLPGRIGYTF
TRBV2	TRBJ2-1	CASSDYRRFEQFF
TRBV4-3	TRBJ2-3	CASSQSKPQRGRRDTQYF
TRBV12-3/TRBV12-4	TRBJ2-1	CASSLNVDEQFF
TRBV6-4	TRBJ2-1	CASSDYGNEQFF
TRBV5-5	TRBJ1-1	CASSLAGPGAFF
TRBV4-2	TRBJ2-2	CASSQPGMNTGELFF
TRBV4-2	TRBJ2-7	CASSWDTFYEQYF
TRBV11-3	TRBJ2-3	CASSFFGTDTQYF
TRBV5-4	TRBJ2-7	CASSLGSGTPGYEQYF
TRBV5-4	TRBJ2-1	CASSPRTSSYNEQFF
TRBV7-6	TRBJ2-5	CASNLRGRQETQYF
TRBV12-3/TRBV12-4	TRBJ1-5	CASSLQGVTQHF
TRBV10-1	TRBJ2-1	CASSERRVGEQFF
TRBV24-1	TRBJ2-3	CATSDLGVRTDTQYF
TRBV11-3	TRBJ1-1	CASSLDDTGSADTEAFF
TRBV3-1/TRBV3-2	TRBJ2-3	CASSHARGALTSTDTQYF